The sequence of this TCR beta chain was determined in a study of shared clonotypes between healthy human individuals. Overall study findings and caveats: Sharing across a few donors was seen in 4% to 5.5% of naive CD4 clonotypes.

The deep-level immunoSEQ assay was used. Several immunoSEQ 96-well plates shared each subset's DNA, each plate a replicate. The protocol was immunoSEQ multiplex PCR, while the TCRdb copy is restricted to in-frame clones and leaves out a portion. The table includes about 960,000 clones, approximately 80% detected once. Comment on this clone: The antigen is undetermined.

V lost 3 bases and J lost 6; bases outside the gene matches: 9. CDR3 length equals 15 residues. Per germline, CDR1 MNHEY and CDR2 SVGAGI. This sequence originates from a man aged 18 to 29 in good health. Source material: memory CD4+ T cells sorted from blood. Subset in this sample: CD45RA-negative fraction. The V call is TRBV6-5, the J call TRBJ1-2, with TRBD1 identical over 8 bases. The CDR3 protein is CASSYVAGGLDGYTF. The DNA for the CDR3 is TGTGCCAGCAGTTATGTCGCAGGGGGCCTGGATGGCTACACCTTC.